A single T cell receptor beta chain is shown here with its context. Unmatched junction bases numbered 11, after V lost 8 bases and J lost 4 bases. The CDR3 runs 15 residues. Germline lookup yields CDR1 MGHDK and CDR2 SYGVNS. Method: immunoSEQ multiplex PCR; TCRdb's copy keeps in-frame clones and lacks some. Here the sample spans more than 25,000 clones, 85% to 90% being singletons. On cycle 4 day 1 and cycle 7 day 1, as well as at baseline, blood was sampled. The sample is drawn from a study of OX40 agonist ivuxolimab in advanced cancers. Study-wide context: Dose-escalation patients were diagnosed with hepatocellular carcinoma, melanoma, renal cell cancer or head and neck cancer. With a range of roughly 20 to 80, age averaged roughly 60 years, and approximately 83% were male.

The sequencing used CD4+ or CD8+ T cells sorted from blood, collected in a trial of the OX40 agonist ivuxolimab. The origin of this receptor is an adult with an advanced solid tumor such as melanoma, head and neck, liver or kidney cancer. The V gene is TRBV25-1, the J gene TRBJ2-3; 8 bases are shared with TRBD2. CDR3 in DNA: TGTGCCAGCCAAACAGCGGGAGACGGTCCAGATACGCAGTATTTT. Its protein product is CASQTAGDGPDTQYF.